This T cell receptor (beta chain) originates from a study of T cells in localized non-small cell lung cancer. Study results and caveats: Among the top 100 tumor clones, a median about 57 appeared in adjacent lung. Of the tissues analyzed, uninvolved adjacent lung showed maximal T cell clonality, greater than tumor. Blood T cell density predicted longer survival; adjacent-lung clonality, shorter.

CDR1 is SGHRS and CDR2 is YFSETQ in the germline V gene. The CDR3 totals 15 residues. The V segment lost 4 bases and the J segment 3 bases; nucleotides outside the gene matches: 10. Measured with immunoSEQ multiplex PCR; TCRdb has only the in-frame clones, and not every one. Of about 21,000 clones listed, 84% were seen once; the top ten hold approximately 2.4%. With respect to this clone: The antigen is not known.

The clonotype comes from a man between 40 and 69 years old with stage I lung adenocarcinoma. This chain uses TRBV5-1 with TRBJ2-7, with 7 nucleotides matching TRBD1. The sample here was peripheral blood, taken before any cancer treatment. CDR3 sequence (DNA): TGCGCCAGCAGCAAGGTTACAGGGGTCGGCTACGAGCAGTACTTC. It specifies CASSKVTGVGYEQYF.